What follows is one T cell receptor beta chain and its context. The antigen is undetermined. Sequencing was at survey level. Sequencing used immunoSEQ multiplex PCR; TCRdb keeps in-frame clones, though not all of them. This sample carries 95,000 to 100,000 clones, 55% to 75% of them seen once, and the ten largest clones take 1.5% to 2.5%. This entry belongs to a study of fetal regulatory T cell absence and autoimmunity. The germline gives CDR1 SGHDT, CDR2 YYEEEE. The V and J ends lost 4 bases and 8 bases respectively, with 18 bases between them. This CDR3 spans 14 amino acids. Overall study results and limits: In IPEX syndrome, oligoclonal enrichment was read as supporting prenatal antigen-driven autoimmunity in the pancreas.

The specimen was pancreas tissue. The sequence was obtained from a male donor with IPEX syndrome. This chain links TRBV5-6 with TRBJ1-1; D is perhaps TRBD1 (6 bases). CDR3 sequence (DNA): TGTGCCAGCAGCGCGGCAACGGGGGCGGACGAAGCTTTCTTT. This translates into CASSAATGADEAFF.